This is a list of T cell receptor beta chains from one sample in a study of early stage breast cancer tumors. Sequenced by immunoSEQ multiplex PCR; TCRdb stores in-frame clones only, minus some. This table has about 72,000 clones, around 85% appearing once. What was sequenced was blood. The receptor set was obtained from a person aged 55 to 75 with breast cancer. Each CDR3 is given with its conserved first and last residue.

v_gene: TRBV7-9; CDR3aa: CASSLTGGMDFGTDTQYF
v_gene: TRBV5-3; CDR3aa: CARSLTLKGDTQYF
v_gene: TRBV6-1; CDR3aa: CASSEPHTGDEQYF
v_gene: TRBV5-1; CDR3aa: CASSLAGVRTDTQYF
v_gene: TRBV11-2; CDR3aa: CASSLRGRAYYEQYF
v_gene: TRBV7-6; CDR3aa: CASSLENPGTSGGTGELFF
v_gene: TRBV18; CDR3aa: CASSSLRDSNNEKLFF
v_gene: TRBV6-4; CDR3aa: CASSATSGGANEQFF
v_gene: TRBV4-3; CDR3aa: CASSQAGDPLQPQHF
v_gene: TRBV7-6; CDR3aa: CASSLHSGSGNEQFF
v_gene: TRBV6-5; CDR3aa: CASRSSTGDFYGYTF
v_gene: TRBV29-1; CDR3aa: CSVGRAEAFF
v_gene: TRBV7-9; CDR3aa: CASSFDRETEAFF
v_gene: TRBV5-4; CDR3aa: CASSSDAWGLGELFF
v_gene: TRBV10-3; CDR3aa: CAISNRGNTIYF
v_gene: TRBV9; CDR3aa: CASSDQLRNEQFF
v_gene: TRBV7-8; CDR3aa: CASSPARGWEQFF
v_gene: TRBV7-9; CDR3aa: CASSPLSGGARETQYF
v_gene: TRBV6-4; CDR3aa: CASSGDEEETQYF
v_gene: TRBV11-2; CDR3aa: CASSFGTVQETQYF
v_gene: TRBV23-1; CDR3aa: CASNLSRGCTDTQYF
v_gene: TRBV7-2; CDR3aa: CASSLASSPLHF
v_gene: TRBV2; CDR3aa: CASRLGSYEQYF
v_gene: TRBV12-5; CDR3aa: CASGSAGGTQYF
v_gene: TRBV7-6; CDR3aa: CASSLEVQAFNEQFF
v_gene: TRBV30; CDR3aa: CAWSVKGDRGGAFF
v_gene: TRBV9; CDR3aa: CASSVGTGWLNSPLHF
v_gene: TRBV19; CDR3aa: CASSVTGDWRETQYF
v_gene: TRBV18; CDR3aa: CASSPGQANEKLFF
v_gene: TRBV13; CDR3aa: CASSFPTLSYEQYF
v_gene: TRBV5-8; CDR3aa: CASSPGAFF
v_gene: TRBV15; CDR3aa: CATSIAGTSMNTQYF
v_gene: TRBV28; CDR3aa: CASSFAMGDEQYF
v_gene: TRBV27; CDR3aa: CASRLSHLGVPYEQYF